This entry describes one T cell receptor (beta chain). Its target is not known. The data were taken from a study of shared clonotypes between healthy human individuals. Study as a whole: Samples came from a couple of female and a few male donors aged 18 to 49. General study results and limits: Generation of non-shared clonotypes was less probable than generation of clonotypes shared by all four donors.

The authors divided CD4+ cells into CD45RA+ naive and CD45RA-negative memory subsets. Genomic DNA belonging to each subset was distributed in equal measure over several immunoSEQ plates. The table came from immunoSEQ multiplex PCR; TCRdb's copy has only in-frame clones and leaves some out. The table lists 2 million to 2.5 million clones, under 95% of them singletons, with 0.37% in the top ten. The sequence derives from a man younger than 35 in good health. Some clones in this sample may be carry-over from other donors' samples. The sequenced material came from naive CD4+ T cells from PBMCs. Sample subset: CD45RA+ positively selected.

The CDR3 nucleotides read TGTGCCAGCAGCCAGGGACTAGCGAGAATATACAATGAGCAGTTCTTC. Its protein is CASSQGLARIYNEQFF. The chain carries TRBV5-4 and TRBJ2-1; TRBD2 agrees at 10 bases. The CDR3 totals 16 residues. V was clipped by 4 bases and J by 4 bases; unmatched bases: 8. Germline-derived CDR1 and CDR2 are SGHNT and YYREEE (reference sequence).